This T cell receptor (beta chain) was sequenced in a study of tumor and adjacent non-tumor tissue in lung cancer. On this clonotype itself: Its matching antigen is unknown.

This sample's RNA came from whole unsorted tissue. Distant lung tissue was collected more than 3 cm away from the tumor edge. Notes on the study in general: Compared with tumor, normal lung showed significantly lower TCR diversity. Normal lung showed higher cumulative top 100 clone frequency than tumor.

TCRbeta libraries were built with three rounds of nested PCR, modified from ARM-PCR. TCRdb re-analysed the multiplex PCR reads in MiXCR, keeping a single row per CDR3 protein. The table records about 80,000 distinct CDR3 sequences, 65% to 85% of them present only once. CDR3 size: 15 residues. Germline-derived CDR1 and CDR2 are SEHNR and FQNEAQ (reference sequence). Trimming took 9 bases from V and 7 from J, leaving 21 bases between them. The TCR was taken from a man between 60 and 75 years old with non-small cell lung cancer. The sequenced material came from distant non-tumor lung tissue. This sequence joins TRBV7-9 and TRBJ1-4; a possible D gene is TRBD1 (5 bases). The CDR3 protein is CASSQIQDMGEKLFF. CDR3 nucleotide sequence: TGTGCCAGTAGCCAAATTCAGGACATGGGTGAAAAACTGTTTTTT.